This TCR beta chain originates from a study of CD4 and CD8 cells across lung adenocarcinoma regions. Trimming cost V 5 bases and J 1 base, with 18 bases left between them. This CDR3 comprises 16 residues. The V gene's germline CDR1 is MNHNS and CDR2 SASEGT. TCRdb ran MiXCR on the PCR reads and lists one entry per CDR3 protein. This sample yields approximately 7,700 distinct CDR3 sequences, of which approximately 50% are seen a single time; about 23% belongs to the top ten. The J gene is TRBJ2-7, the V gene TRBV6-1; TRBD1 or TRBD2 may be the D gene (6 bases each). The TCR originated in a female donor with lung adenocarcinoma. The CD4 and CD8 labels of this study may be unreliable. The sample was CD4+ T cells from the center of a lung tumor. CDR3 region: CASSNKGGLISYEQYF. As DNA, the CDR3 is TGTGCCAGCAGTAATAAGGGGGGCCTGATATCCTACGAGCAGTACTTC.